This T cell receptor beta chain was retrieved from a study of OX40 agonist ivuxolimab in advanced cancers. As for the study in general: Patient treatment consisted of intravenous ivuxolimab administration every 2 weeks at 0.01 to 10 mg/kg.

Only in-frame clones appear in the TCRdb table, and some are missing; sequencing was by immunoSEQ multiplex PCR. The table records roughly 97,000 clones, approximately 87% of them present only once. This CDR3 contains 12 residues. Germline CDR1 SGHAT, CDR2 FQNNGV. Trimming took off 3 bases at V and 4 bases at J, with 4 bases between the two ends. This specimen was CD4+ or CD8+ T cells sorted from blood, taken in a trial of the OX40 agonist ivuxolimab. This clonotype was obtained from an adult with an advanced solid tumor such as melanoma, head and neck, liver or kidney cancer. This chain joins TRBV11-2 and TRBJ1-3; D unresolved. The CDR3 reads CASSFGGNTIYF. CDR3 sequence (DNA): TGTGCCAGCAGCTTCGGGGGAAACACCATATATTTT.